A selection of T cell receptor beta chains follows, all from one sample in a study of blood T cell repertoires in COVID-19. Using immunoSEQ multiplex PCR, the repertoire was profiled, and TCRdb retains in-frame clones only, with some absent. The sample yields some 250,000 clones, about 85% seen once. The sequencing input was peripheral blood. The source of these receptors is a woman older than 75 with acute or convalescent COVID-19. The CDR3 runs from the conserved cysteine through the conserved F or W. The D gene is left open where the match is weak. Not every row has a clone size; where given, it reads once, few, many or a size class.

CSASGQRAFF TGCAGTGCTAGTGGGCAGCGGGCTTTCTTT . TRBJ1-1 TRBV20-1 .
CASSKGATEAFF TGTGCCAGCAGTAAGGGGGCCACAGAAGCTTTCTTT TRBD1 TRBJ1-1 TRBV6-5 few
CASPHGQKKWDTEAFF TGCGCCAGCCCCCATGGACAAAAAAAATGGGACACTGAAGCTTTCTTT . TRBJ1-1 TRBV23-1 .
CATSRERGGLGTDTQYF TGTGCCACCAGCAGAGAACGGGGGGGCCTCGGCACAGATACGCAGTATTTT TRBD2 TRBJ2-3 TRBV15 .
CASSLTAGGSNEQFF TGTGCCAGCAGCTTAACCGCGGGAGGTAGCAATGAGCAGTTCTTC TRBD2 TRBJ2-1 TRBV7-2 .
CATSGVDSGNTIYF TGTGCCACCAGTGGCGTAGACTCTGGAAACACCATATATTTT . TRBJ1-3 TRBV24-1 .
CAWSAGGGNQPQHF TGTGCCTGGAGTGCGGGTGGTGGCAATCAGCCCCAGCATTTT . TRBJ1-5 TRBV30 .
CATGQGNQPQHF TGTGCCACGGGACAGGGTAATCAGCCCCAGCATTTT TRBD1 TRBJ1-5 TRBV5-4 few
CATSRESRETQYF TGTGCCACCAGCAGAGAAAGCCGAGAGACCCAGTACTTC . TRBJ2-5 TRBV15 once
CASSISAGDSPLHF TGTGCCAGTAGTATCTCGGCCGGGGATTCACCCCTCCACTTT . TRBJ1-6 TRBV19 once
CASSITSGGRGEQFF TGTGCCAGTAGTATCACAAGCGGAGGCCGCGGTGAGCAGTTCTTC . TRBJ2-1 TRBV19 .
CASSSQGDYGYTF TGTGCCAGCAGCTCTCAAGGGGACTATGGCTACACCTTC . TRBJ1-2 TRBV6-5 .
CASRDQGTSYYNEQFF TGCGCCAGCAGGGACCAGGGGACAAGCTATTACAATGAGCAGTTCTTC . TRBJ2-1 TRBV5-1 .
CASSVSGRAGDTQYF TGTGCCAGCAGCGTATCTGGTCGGGCAGGGGATACGCAGTATTTT . TRBJ2-3 TRBV9 .
CASSPLTGGGTDTQYF TGTGCCAGCAGCCCTCTCACAGGGGGTGGGACAGATACGCAGTATTTT TRBD1 TRBJ2-3 TRBV3-1/TRBV3-2 .
CASSIPGLTGRETQYF TGTGCCAGTAGTATTCCCGGGTTGACAGGGCGGGAGACCCAGTACTTC TRBD1 TRBJ2-5 TRBV19 once
CASGTAANYGYTF TGTGCCAGTGGGACAGCAGCTAACTATGGCTACACCTTC TRBD1 TRBJ1-2 TRBV19 .
CASSPGDRKDEKLFF TGTGCCAGCAGTCCAGGCGACAGGAAGGATGAAAAACTGTTTTTT . TRBJ1-4 TRBV7-9 few
CASSQRQGADYGYTF TGCGCCAGCAGCCAGCGACAGGGGGCCGACTATGGCTACACCTTC TRBD1 TRBJ1-2 TRBV5-1 .
CASPPPPGDNYGYTF TGTGCCAGTCCCCCACCCCCAGGGGATAACTATGGCTACACCTTC . TRBJ1-2 TRBV21-1 .
CASSLDREGYGYTF TGCGCCAGCAGCTTGGACAGGGAGGGCTATGGCTACACCTTC . TRBJ1-2 TRBV5-1 .
CASTREAFF TGTGCCAGTACCAGAGAAGCTTTCTTT . TRBJ1-1 TRBV28 .
CATSDGVTSGRAWELFF TGTGCCACCAGTGATGGAGTAACTAGCGGGAGGGCCTGGGAGCTGTTTTTT TRBD2 TRBJ2-2 TRBV24-1 .
CASRRGTNTIYF TGTGCCAGTAGGCGGGGAACAAACACCATATATTTT . TRBJ1-3 TRBV3-1/TRBV3-2 .
CASRDRGSGSNEKLFF TGTGCCAGCCGGGACAGGGGTAGTGGGTCTAATGAAAAACTGTTTTTT TRBD1 TRBJ1-4 TRBV19 once
CASSQETSGSTDTQYF TGTGCCAGCAGCCAAGAGACTAGCGGGAGCACAGATACGCAGTATTTT TRBD2 TRBJ2-3 TRBV4-2 .
CASSHAGQAFREQYF TGTGCCAGCAGCCACGCGGGGCAAGCCTTCCGCGAGCAGTACTTC . TRBJ2-7 TRBV7-9 .
CATSSHTGGYEQYF TGTGCCACCAGCAGTCATACAGGGGGCTACGAGCAATACTTC TRBD1 TRBJ2-7 TRBV15 .
CASRGGGTYDEQFF TGCGCCAGCAGGGGCGGGGGTACGTATGATGAGCAGTTCTTC TRBD2 TRBJ2-1 TRBV5-1 .
CASSEIRGNQPQHF TGTGCCAGCAGTGAAATCAGGGGAAATCAGCCCCAGCATTTT . TRBJ1-5 TRBV6-1 .
CASSLNRHNEKLFF TGTGCCAGCAGCTTAAACAGACATAATGAAAAACTGTTTTTT . TRBJ1-4 TRBV7-9 .
CASTSTDYGYTF TGTGCCAGCACCTCAACTGACTATGGCTACACCTTC . TRBJ1-2 TRBV7-9 .
CASSLAGTGNPDTQYF TGTGCCAGCAGCTTAGCGGGGACAGGGAATCCGGATACGCAGTATTTT TRBD1 TRBJ2-3 TRBV7-2 .
CASSYPRGDEDGYTF TGTGCCAGCAGTTACCCCCGGGGGGATGAGGATGGCTACACCTTC . TRBJ1-2 TRBV6-6 .
CAISEGGQATYGYTF TGTGCCATCAGTGAGGGGGGACAGGCGACCTATGGCTACACCTTC TRBD1 TRBJ1-2 TRBV10-3 .
CASSPPAGNGYTF TGTGCCAGCTCACCACCGGCAGGGAATGGCTACACCTTC . TRBJ1-2 TRBV18 .
CASTDVRAGGETQYF TGTGCCAGCACGGACGTTAGGGCAGGAGGGGAGACCCAGTACTTC . TRBJ2-5 TRBV2 .
CASSPKSPDREAFF TGTGCCAGCTCACCGAAATCACCAGACAGAGAAGCTTTCTTT . TRBJ1-1 TRBV18 .
CASSGPGTERDTQYF TGTGCCAGCAGTGGTCCCGGGACTGAACGAGATACGCAGTATTTT . TRBJ2-3 TRBV2 .
CASSLGHNYGYTF TGTGCCAGCAGCCTAGGACACAACTATGGCTACACCTTC . TRBJ1-2 TRBV28 many
CASSQYGQGPTDTQYF TGTGCCAGCAGCCAATACGGACAGGGGCCCACAGATACGCAGTATTTT TRBD1 TRBJ2-3 TRBV14 .
CASNPGVGNTIYF TGTGCCAGCAACCCAGGCGTTGGAAACACCATATATTTT . TRBJ1-3 TRBV2 .
CASSWGQHSNYGYTF TGTGCCAGCAGCTGGGGACAGCATTCTAACTATGGCTACACCTTC TRBD1 TRBJ1-2 TRBV5-6 .
CASSEVGSSGNTIYF TGTGCCAGCAGTGAAGTGGGGAGTTCTGGAAACACCATATATTTT . TRBJ1-3 TRBV2 .
CAGDEGGGSYEQYF TGTGCCGGTGATGAGGGGGGGGGCAGTTACGAGCAGTACTTC . TRBJ2-7 TRBV6-5 .
CASSILGSGANVLTF TGTGCCAGTAGTATCCTAGGCTCTGGGGCCAACGTCCTGACTTTC . TRBJ2-6 TRBV19 .
CASSPQGLLNEKLFF TGTGCCAGCAGTCCGCAGGGTCTGCTTAATGAAAAACTGTTTTTT . TRBJ1-4 TRBV6-5 .
CASRPAGSTGELFF TGTGCCAGCAGACCAGCGGGATCCACCGGGGAGCTGTTTTTT TRBD2 TRBJ2-2 TRBV28 .
CASSFGTSGPQETQYF TGTGCCAGCAGTTTCGGGACTAGCGGGCCCCAAGAGACCCAGTACTTC TRBD2 TRBJ2-5 TRBV27 .
CASSQESRQGFRAFF TGTGCTAGCAGCCAAGAGTCTAGACAGGGGTTCCGGGCTTTCTTT TRBD1 TRBJ1-1 TRBV4-2 .
CASSLATGINTGELFF TGCGCCAGCAGCTTGGCCACAGGGATAAACACCGGGGAGCTGTTTTTT . TRBJ2-2 TRBV5-1 .